The clone carrying this T cell receptor (beta chain) was detected many times. The antigen remains undetermined. An end of the junction does not agree with germline; a read error may underlie this. This record comes from a study of CD8 T cells in ankylosing spondylitis. Notes on the study in general: Disease-linked clones had a CD8+ phenotype and relatively low frequency in peripheral blood. Disease-linked clones reportedly concentrated significantly in matched ankylosing spondylitis synovial fluid. Characteristic, it appeared, of ankylosing spondylitis blood was a TCR beta motif of about eight highly homologous variants.

Using its own MiXCR run on the 5' RACE reads, TCRdb lists one record per CDR3 protein. This sample carries 330,000 or so distinct CDR3 sequences, roughly 8% of them seen once, and the ten largest clones take about 14%. The clonotype originates from a male donor with ankylosing spondylitis. Sequenced material: blood, either unsorted or a sorted T cell fraction (not recorded which).

This chain's CDR3 is CASSLNPQDTGELFF. CDR3 sequence (DNA): TGTGCTAGCAGCTTAAACCCCCAGGACACCGGGGAGCTGTTTTTT. The chain links TRBV7-7 to TRBJ2-2; no clear D. The CDR3 covers 15 residues. The germline V gene encodes CDR1 SSHAT and CDR2 FNYEAQ (reference sequence).